The T cell receptor beta chain described here comes from a study of shared T cell receptors in the human thymus. TCRdb's table, derived via immunoSEQ multiplex PCR, lists solely in-frame clones and lacks some. Of over 350,000 clones listed, 85% to 95% are singletons. Trimming took 6 bases from V and 4 from J; bases not matched to a gene: 5. The V gene's germline CDR1 is MDHEN and CDR2 SYDVKM. This CDR3 has 14 amino acids. The chain uses TRBV28 and TRBJ1-1; 10 nucleotides agree with TRBD1. The specimen was thymocytes. The source is a human donor. In DNA, the CDR3 is TGTGCCAGCAGCCACCGGGACAGGGGCACTGAAGCTTTCTTT. Its protein is CASSHRDRGTEAFF.